One sample yielded the 32 T cell receptor beta chains listed below, sequenced in a study of blood T cell repertoires in COVID-19. Assay: immunoSEQ multiplex PCR; the TCRdb copy retains only in-frame clones and omits some. The table has 400,000 or so clones, around 87% seen once; the top ten hold approximately 1.2%. The sequenced sample was PBMCs or T cells enriched from blood (not recorded which). Every receptor here comes from a man aged 30 to 39 who had recovered from COVID-19.

In nucleotides, the CDR3 is TGTGCCAGCAGCCCCCCGGAGGCCTTTAACTATGGCTACACCTTC. This encodes CASSPPEAFNYGYTF. V is TRBV7-9 and J is TRBJ1-2; D unresolved. This CDR3 has 15 residues. Between the trimmed V and J ends, which lost 5 bases and 1 base, there was a span of 14 bases. The V gene's germline CDR1 is SEHNR and CDR2 FQNEAQ (reference sequence).

The chain couples TRBV5-6 to TRBJ2-7; 12 bases align to TRBD2. This CDR3 has 16 amino acids. Losses at the gene ends were 4 bases for V and 2 bases for J; bases not matched to a gene: 7. Germline CDR1 and CDR2: SGHDT and YYEEEE. CDR3 in amino acids: CASSRDGLAGPYEQYF. The CDR3 DNA reads TGTGCCAGCAGCCGGGACGGACTAGCGGGACCCTACGAGCAGTACTTC. The entire variable domain, with the rest obtained from reference TRBV5-6 and TRBJ2-7, is as follows: DAGVTQSPTHLIKTRGQQVTLRCSPKSGHDTVSWYQQALGQGPQFIFQYYEEEERQRGNFPDRFSGHQFPNYSSELNVNALLLGDSALYLCASSRDGLAGPYEQYFGPGTRLTVT.

The rearrangement links TRBV3-1 (or the pseudogene TRBV3-2) to TRBJ1-3; tentative D call: TRBD1 (5 bases). The CDR3 runs to 13 residues. Trimming left V 4 bases short and J 8 bases short, with 12 bases between. Germline CDR1 is LGHDT and CDR2 is YNNKEL (reference sequence). The CDR3 DNA reads as TGTGCCAGCAGCCCAGGGCTCCTCTACACCATATATTTT. Its translation is CASSPGLLYTIYF.

This chain uses TRBV14 with TRBJ2-3; a possible D gene is TRBD2 (6 bases). Germline assignment: CDR1 SGHDN and CDR2 FVKESK. This CDR3 region has 13 residues. V shed 4 bases and J shed 4 bases, with 9 bases lying between them. Written as DNA, the CDR3 is TGTGCCAGCAGCCGACTAGTCTCAGATACGCAGTATTTT. Amino acids: CASSRLVSDTQYF. Based on the CDR3 plus reference TRBV14 and TRBJ2-3, the full variable domain is EAGVTQFPSHSVIEKGQTVTLRCDPISGHDNLYWYRRVMGKEIKFLLHFVKESKQDESGMPNNRFLAERTGGTYSTLKVQPAELEDSGVYFCASSRLVSDTQYFGPGTRLTVL.

The gene calls are TRBV19 and TRBJ2-1; possible D gene TRBD2, 7 bases. The germline V gene encodes CDR1 LNHDA and CDR2 SQIVND (reference sequence). V lost 5 bases and J lost 6, with 11 bases in between. The CDR3 has 13 residues. The CDR3 sequence: CASSARGPNEQFF. The CDR3 nucleotides are TGTGCCAGTAGTGCGCGGGGGCCCAATGAGCAGTTCTTC.

The V gene is TRBV7-9, the J gene TRBJ2-7; D uncertain. The germline CDR1 and CDR2 sequences are SEHNR and FQNEAQ (reference sequence). V was clipped by 0 bases and J by 5 bases, with 8 bases between them. The CDR3 sequence is 13 residues long. The CDR3 protein is CASSLAPLHEQYF. The CDR3 bases are TGTGCCAGCAGCTTAGCGCCCCTACACGAGCAGTACTTC.

The CDR3 loop reads CASSAVASSTDTQYF. In DNA form, the CDR3 reads TGCGCCAGCAGCGCGGTAGCGTCTAGCACAGATACGCAGTATTTT. The chain employs TRBV4-1 and TRBJ2-3; D possibly corresponds to TRBD2 (5 bases). Germline CDR1 and CDR2: MGHRA and YSYEKL. Trimming took 5 bases from V and 0 from J, leaving 12 bases between them. This CDR3 is 15 amino acids long.

The chain has TRBV9 and TRBJ1-5; D unclear. V lost 0 bases and J lost 7, with 11 bases in between. Per the germline V gene, CDR1 is SGDLS and CDR2 is YYNGEE. The CDR3 runs 14 residues. In DNA, the CDR3 is TGTGCCAGCAGCGTAGCTACGGGAGGACAGCCCCAGCATTTT. It is translated as CASSVATGGQPQHF.

The chain has TRBV3-1 (or the pseudogene TRBV3-2) and TRBJ2-2, with 7 bases lining up with TRBD1. J gave up 6 bases and V 0 bases, and 4 bases lay outside the gene matches. Germline values: CDR1 LGHDT, CDR2 YNNKEL (reference sequence). The CDR3 contains 15 residues. CDR3 loop: CASSQDWQGAGELFF. DNA for the CDR3: TGTGCCAGCAGCCAAGATTGGCAGGGGGCCGGGGAGCTGTTTTTT.

The chain couples TRBV7-9 to TRBJ1-1; tentatively, D is TRBD1 (5 bases). The CDR3 is made up of 13 amino acids. The germline CDR1 and CDR2 sequences are SEHNR and FQNEAQ (reference sequence). Trimming stripped 7 bases from V and 5 bases from J, with 14 bases between. The CDR3 DNA follows: TGTGCCAGCACTCGGGGGGAGGGTACTGAAGCTTTCTTT. The encoded protein is CASTRGEGTEAFF.

This chain links TRBV9 with TRBJ1-5; D uncertain. The ends were cut back, 3 bases at V and 2 bases at J, with 6 bases in the middle. The CDR3 is 13 residues long. CDR1 and CDR2 (germline): SGDLS, YYNGEE. The chain's CDR3 is CASSAGGNQPQHF. CDR3 sequence (DNA): TGTGCCAGCAGCGCCGGGGGCAATCAGCCCCAGCATTTT.

The chain has TRBV14 and TRBJ2-1; D ambiguous. Trimming stripped 4 bases from V and 4 bases from J, with 11 bases between. Looked up from germline, CDR1 is SGHDN and CDR2 is FVKESK. The CDR3 is 14 amino acids. The CDR3 spells CASSRFVTYNEQFF. CDR3 nucleotide sequence: TGTGCCAGCAGCCGGTTTGTGACTTACAATGAGCAGTTCTTC.

The chain is built from TRBV5-1 and TRBJ2-1; 8 nucleotides match TRBD2. CDR1 is SGHRS and CDR2 is YFSETQ in the germline V gene. This CDR3 is 17 amino acids long. V shed 0 bases, J shed 4 bases, and the junction held 9 bases outside the gene matches. CDR3 in amino acids: CASSLGDPPSGYNEQFF. The CDR3 DNA reads as TGCGCCAGCAGCTTGGGTGATCCCCCTAGCGGGTACAATGAGCAGTTCTTC.

The rearrangement uses TRBV7-9 and TRBJ1-3; D is undetermined. This CDR3 has 13 residues. CDR1 and CDR2 from the germline V gene are SEHNR and FQNEAQ (reference sequence). Trimming took off 4 bases at V and 7 bases at J, with 11 bases between the two ends. Here the CDR3 DNA reads TGTGCCAGCAGCTCCACCCGAGGGAACACCATATATTTT. Translated, it gives CASSSTRGNTIYF.

This clone showed up just once. The rearrangement links TRBV28 to TRBJ2-7; 9 positions match TRBD2. CDR3 length equals 16 residues. The V gene's germline CDR1 is MDHEN and CDR2 SYDVKM. With V trimmed by 5 bases and J by 0 bases, 8 bases remained unmatched. CDR3 nucleotides: TGTGCCAGCAGTCTGATACTAGCGGGTGGCTCCTACGAGCAGTACTTC. It yields the protein CASSLILAGGSYEQYF.

The V call is TRBV11-2, the J call TRBJ2-5, with D possibly matching TRBD2 (6 bases). The CDR3 loop spans 12 amino acids. The V and J ends lost 5 bases and 5 bases respectively, with 9 bases between them. The germline CDR1 and CDR2 sequences are SGHAT and FQNNGV. The CDR3 loop is CASSQEGETQYF. CDR3 DNA sequence: TGTGCCAGCAGCCAGGAGGGGGAGACCCAGTACTTC.

The chain joins TRBV24-1 to TRBJ1-2; possible D gene TRBD1, 5 bases. The CDR3 is made up of 16 amino acids. Deletions cut 4 bases from V and 3 bases from J, with 17 bases between. Germline CDR1 and CDR2: KGHDR and SFDVKD. The CDR3 loop reads CATSDSLIQGDYGYTF. CDR3 nucleotides: TGTGCCACCAGTGACTCATTAATTCAGGGTGACTATGGCTACACCTTC.

This clone has just one count. V and J are TRBV3-1 (or the pseudogene TRBV3-2) and TRBJ1-6; 9 bases map to TRBD1. Germline CDR1 and CDR2: LGHDT and YNNKEL (reference sequence). With 2 bases clipped from V and 7 bases from J, the junction kept 6 bases outside the gene matches. The CDR3 runs 16 residues. CDR3 in DNA: TGTGCCAGCAGCCAACCGGGACAGGGATCCAATTCACCCCTCCACTTT. Translation gives CASSQPGQGSNSPLHF.

The rearrangement uses TRBV12-5 and TRBJ1-1; TRBD1 agrees at 10 bases. The germline V gene has CDR1 LGHNT and CDR2 FRNRAP. The CDR3 is made up of 15 amino acids. V shed 1 base, J shed 4 bases, and the junction held 3 bases outside the gene matches. For the CDR3, the DNA is TGTGCTAGTGGTTTGGACTGGACAGGGGGCACTGAAGCTTTCTTT. Amino acids: CASGLDWTGGTEAFF.

The rearrangement joins TRBV5-6 to TRBJ2-7, with D unresolved. Trimming left V 7 bases short and J 5 bases short, with 19 bases between. The germline V gene has CDR1 SGHDT and CDR2 YYEEEE. This CDR3 has 14 amino acids. CDR3 coding DNA: TGTGCCAGCCTATCCCACCCCGACTCAGACGAGCAGTACTTC. Encoded protein: CASLSHPDSDEQYF.

The chain uses TRBV6-2 or TRBV6-3 and TRBJ2-1; D gene unclear. With 4 bases removed from V and 0 bases from J, the gap between germline ends came to 10 bases. The CDR3 length is 15 residues. Germline CDR1 reads MNHEY; CDR2 reads SVGEGT. CDR3 sequence: CASSFSESSYNEQFF. The CDR3, as DNA: TGTGCCAGCAGTTTCTCAGAGAGCTCCTACAATGAGCAGTTCTTC.

The rearrangement joins TRBV11-2 to TRBJ2-5, with 11 bases identical to TRBD1. Germline CDR1 and CDR2: SGHAT and FQNNGV. Trimming cost V 5 bases and J 2 bases; bases outside gene matches: 7. The CDR3 is made up of 16 amino acids. The CDR3: CASSLGQGVGQETQYF. The CDR3 DNA is TGTGCCAGCAGCCTGGGACAGGGGGTGGGTCAAGAGACCCAGTACTTC.

The V and J genes are TRBV6-2 or TRBV6-3 and TRBJ1-5; weak D call: TRBD1 (5 bases). V was shortened by 2 bases and J by 0 bases, with 20 bases between the two germline ends. Germline CDR1 is MNHEY and CDR2 is SVGEGT. The CDR3 extends over 19 amino acids. CDR3 sequence: CASSYVSGLDVFSNQPQHF. CDR3 bases: TGTGCCAGCAGTTACGTGTCAGGGCTTGATGTATTTAGCAATCAGCCCCAGCATTTT.

The chain joins TRBV28 to TRBJ1-3, with D possibly matching TRBD1 (5 bases). The CDR3 runs to 14 residues. The germline V gene encodes CDR1 MDHEN and CDR2 SYDVKM. Trimming cost V 7 bases and J 4 bases, with 14 bases left between them. CDR3 coding DNA: TGTGCCAGCATTAGCGGGACGGGAGGAAACACCATATATTTT. Translating it yields CASISGTGGNTIYF.

The count of this clone is one. The V gene is TRBV7-8, the J gene TRBJ2-1; 10 bases line up with TRBD2. Unmatched junction bases numbered 6, after V lost 8 bases and J lost 2 bases. The CDR3 is made up of 15 amino acids. In germline, CDR1 is SGHVS, CDR2 FQNEAQ. The CDR3 DNA sequence: TGTGCCAGCCGCGCTCTAGCGGGAGCCTACAATGAGCAGTTCTTC. Translation: CASRALAGAYNEQFF.

V gene TRBV28 combines with J gene TRBJ1-5, with unresolved D. The CDR3 contains 14 residues. The V and J ends lost 7 bases and 2 bases respectively, with 12 bases between them. CDR1 is MDHEN and CDR2 is SYDVKM in the germline V gene. CDR3 amino acids: CASISPAGNQPQHF. CDR3 DNA: TGTGCCAGCATCAGCCCGGCGGGCAATCAGCCCCAGCATTTT.

The chain employs TRBV7-9 and TRBJ1-1, with 8 nucleotides matching TRBD1. Germline V gene lookup returns CDR1 SEHNR and CDR2 FQNEAQ (reference sequence). The CDR3 has 14 residues. The junction had 4 bases not matched to a gene; V was cut back by 3 bases and J by 4 bases. CDR3 in amino acids: CASSFDRGATEAFF. The CDR3 DNA reads TGTGCCAGCAGCTTTGACAGGGGTGCCACTGAAGCTTTCTTT.

V usage is TRBV28 and J usage is TRBJ1-3, with no clear D. The germline V gene has CDR1 MDHEN and CDR2 SYDVKM. The CDR3 consists of 16 residues. The V end was cut by 3 bases, the J end by 3 bases, with 15 bases between. CDR3 DNA: TGTGCCAGCAGTTTTGTAGGAGGAGGGAGTGGAAACACCATATATTTT. Amino acid sequence: CASSFVGGGSGNTIYF.

The V and J genes are TRBV25-1 and TRBJ2-5; maybe TRBD1 (5 bases). Germline values: CDR1 MGHDK, CDR2 SYGVNS. Trimming left V 2 bases short and J 5 bases short, with 12 bases between. This CDR3 contains 14 residues. The CDR3: CASSEDSPQETQYF. The DNA of the CDR3 is TGTGCCAGCAGTGAAGACAGTCCTCAGGAGACCCAGTACTTC.

This chain uses TRBV28 with TRBJ2-7; perhaps TRBD1 as D (6 bases). The germline V gene encodes CDR1 MDHEN and CDR2 SYDVKM. V lost 4 bases to trimming and J lost 4 bases, with 14 bases between them. This CDR3 has 14 amino acids. This CDR3 is CASSSNRVRYEQYF. The CDR3 nucleotides are TGTGCCAGCAGTTCGAACAGGGTAAGGTACGAGCAGTACTTC.

This clone occurred once. This sequence joins TRBV12-3 or TRBV12-4 and TRBJ2-1; 7 bases agree with TRBD2. The CDR3 is made up of 13 amino acids. The ends lost 4 bases at V and 7 bases at J; junction bases unmatched: 4. The CDR3 loop reads CASSWTRSNEQFF. In nucleotides, the CDR3 is TGTGCCAGCAGTTGGACTAGGTCAAATGAGCAGTTCTTC.

The CDR3 nucleotides are TGTGCCAGCAGCTTGGGGGGGACAGGGGAGACTGAAGCTTTCTTT. Translation: CASSLGGTGETEAFF. The J gene is TRBJ1-1, the V gene TRBV5-4; TRBD1 matches at 10 bases. This CDR3 spans 15 amino acids. The ends lost 0 bases at V and 5 bases at J; junction bases unmatched: 4. Germline V gives CDR1 SGHNT, CDR2 YYREEE (reference sequence).